This TCR beta chain was retrieved from a study of low-dose radiotherapy and immunotherapy resistance in tumors. The wider study: Aspirin 300 mg was given orally each day for four cycles from cycle 1 day 1.

Priming of first-strand cDNA relied on TRAV- and TRBV-specific primers (covering alpha and beta chains). TCRs underwent 20 PCR cycles of amplification with a constant-region primer and V-primer adapter. TCRdb re-derived calls from the reads in MiXCR, one entry per CDR3 protein. The sample carries around 80,000 distinct CDR3 sequences, 15% to 20% recorded once. The CDR3 runs to 15 residues. Germline V gives CDR1 LNHDA, CDR2 SQIVND (reference sequence). The trim removed 3 bases at V and 7 bases at J, leaving 6 bases unmatched. The time point is: before trial treatment. Every donor's regimen consisted of nivolumab, ipilimumab, aspirin, low-dose cyclophosphamide and low-dose radiotherapy. Those who qualified had advanced solid tumors (lacking tumor-infiltrating lymphocytes).

Sample: PBMCs, taken before treatment. The receptor was derived from a male donor with prostate cancer. This chain links TRBV19 with TRBJ1-6, with 7 positions matching TRBD1. CDR3 amino acids: CASSIRQGENSPLHF. DNA for the CDR3: TGTGCCAGTAGTATTCGGCAGGGGGAGAATTCACCCCTCCACTTT.